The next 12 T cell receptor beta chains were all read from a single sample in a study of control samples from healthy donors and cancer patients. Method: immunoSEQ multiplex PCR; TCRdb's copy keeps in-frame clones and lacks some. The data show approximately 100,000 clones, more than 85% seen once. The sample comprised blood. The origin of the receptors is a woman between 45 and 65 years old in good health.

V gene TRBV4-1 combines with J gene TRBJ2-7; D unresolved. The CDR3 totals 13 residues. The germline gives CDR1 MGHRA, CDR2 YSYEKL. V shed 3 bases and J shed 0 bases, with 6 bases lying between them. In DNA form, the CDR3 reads TGCGCCAGCAGCCACACAGCCTCCTACGAGCAGTACTTC. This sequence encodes CASSHTASYEQYF.

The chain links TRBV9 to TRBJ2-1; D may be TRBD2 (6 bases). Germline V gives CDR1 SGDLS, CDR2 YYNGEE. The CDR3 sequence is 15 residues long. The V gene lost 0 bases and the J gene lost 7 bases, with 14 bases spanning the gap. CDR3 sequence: CASSVAGEFWNEQFF. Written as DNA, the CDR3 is TGTGCCAGCAGCGTAGCGGGAGAATTTTGGAATGAGCAGTTCTTC.

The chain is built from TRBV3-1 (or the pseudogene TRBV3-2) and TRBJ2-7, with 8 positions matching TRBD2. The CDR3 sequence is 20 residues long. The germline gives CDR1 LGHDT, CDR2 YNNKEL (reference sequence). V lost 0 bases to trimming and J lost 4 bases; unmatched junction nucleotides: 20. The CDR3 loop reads CASSQDQQREQVKGVYEQYV. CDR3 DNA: TGTGCCAGCAGCCAAGACCAGCAGCGGGAGCAGGTAAAGGGGGTATACGAGCAGTACGTC.

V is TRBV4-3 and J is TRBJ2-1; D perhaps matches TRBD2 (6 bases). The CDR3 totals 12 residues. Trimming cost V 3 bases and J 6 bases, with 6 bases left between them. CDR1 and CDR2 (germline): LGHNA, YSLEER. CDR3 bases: TGCGCCAGCAGCCAGGGAGGCAATGAGCAGTTCTTC. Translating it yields CASSQGGNEQFF.

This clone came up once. In nucleotides, the CDR3 is TGCGCCAGCAGCCCCGGACTAGCGGGGAACAATGAGCAGTTCTTC. Amino acids: CASSPGLAGNNEQFF. V usage is TRBV5-1 and J usage is TRBJ2-1; TRBD2 matches at 12 bases. This CDR3 has 15 residues. In germline, CDR1 is SGHRS, CDR2 YFSETQ. V was clipped by 4 bases and J by 5 bases; unmatched bases: 4.

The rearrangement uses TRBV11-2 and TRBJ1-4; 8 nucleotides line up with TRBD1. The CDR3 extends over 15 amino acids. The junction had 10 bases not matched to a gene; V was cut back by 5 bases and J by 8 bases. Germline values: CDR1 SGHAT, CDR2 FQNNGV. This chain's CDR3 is CASSPNRDRLEKLFF. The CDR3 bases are TGTGCCAGCAGCCCGAACCGGGACAGGTTGGAAAAACTGTTTTTT.

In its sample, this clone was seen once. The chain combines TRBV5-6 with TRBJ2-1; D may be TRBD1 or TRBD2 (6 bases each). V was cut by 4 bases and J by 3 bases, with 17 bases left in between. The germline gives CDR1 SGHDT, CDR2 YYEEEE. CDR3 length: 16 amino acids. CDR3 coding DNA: TGTGCCAGCAGCCTAAATTGGGGGGCTATCTACAATGAGCAGTTCTTC. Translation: CASSLNWGAIYNEQFF. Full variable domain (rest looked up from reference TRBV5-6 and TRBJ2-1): DAGVTQSPTHLIKTRGQQVTLRCSPKSGHDTVSWYQQALGQGPQFIFQYYEEEERQRGNFPDRFSGHQFPNYSSELNVNALLLGDSALYLCASSLNWGAIYNEQFFGPGTRLTVL.

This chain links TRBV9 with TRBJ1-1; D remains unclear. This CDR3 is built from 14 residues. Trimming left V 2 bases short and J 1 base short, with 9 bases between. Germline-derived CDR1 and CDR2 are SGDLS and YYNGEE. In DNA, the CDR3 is TGTGCCAGCAGCGTCGAGATCCGGAACACTGAAGCTTTCTTT. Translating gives CASSVEIRNTEAFF.

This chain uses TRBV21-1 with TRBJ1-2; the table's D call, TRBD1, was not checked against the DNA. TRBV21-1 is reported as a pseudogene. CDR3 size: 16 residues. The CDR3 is CASIMSRDSPFYGYTF. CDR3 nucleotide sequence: TGTGCCAGCATAATGTCCCGGGACAGTCCTTTCTATGGCTACACCTTC.

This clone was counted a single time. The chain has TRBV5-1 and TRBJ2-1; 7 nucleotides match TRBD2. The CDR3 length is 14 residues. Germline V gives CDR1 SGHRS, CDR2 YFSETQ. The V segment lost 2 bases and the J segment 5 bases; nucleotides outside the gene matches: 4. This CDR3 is CASSFPGGHNEQFF. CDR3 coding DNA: TGCGCCAGCAGCTTTCCGGGGGGACACAATGAGCAGTTCTTC.

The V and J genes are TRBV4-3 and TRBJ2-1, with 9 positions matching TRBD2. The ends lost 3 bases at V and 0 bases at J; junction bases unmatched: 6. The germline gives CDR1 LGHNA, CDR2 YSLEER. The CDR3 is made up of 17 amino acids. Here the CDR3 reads CASSQRGLASSYNEQFF. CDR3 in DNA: TGCGCCAGCAGCCAGCGCGGACTAGCGTCCTCCTACAATGAGCAGTTCTTC.

The CDR3 DNA follows: TGTGCCAGTAGTGCTGGAACGGGGGGGACGAACACCGGGGAGCTGTTTTTT. Its protein product is CASSAGTGGTNTGELFF. This rearrangement joins TRBV19 to TRBJ2-2; 8 bases agree with TRBD2. The CDR3 length is 17 residues. The junction had 8 bases not matched to a gene; V was cut back by 5 bases and J by 0 bases. Germline loops: CDR1 LNHDA, CDR2 SQIVND (reference sequence).